This T cell receptor (beta chain) appears in the sequencing data of a study of response to subunit inactivated influenza vaccine. The study, taken as a whole, reports: After each seasonal influenza vaccination, few new T cells are recruited, the authors suggested.

The trim removed 4 bases at V and 3 bases at J, leaving 3 bases unmatched. This CDR3 is built from 14 residues. The germline V gene encodes CDR1 MNHEY and CDR2 SMNVEV (reference sequence). Comment on this clonotype: Its specificity is unknown.

TCRdb itself ran the RT-PCR reads through MiXCR, one entry per CDR3 protein. There are 450,000 to 550,000 distinct CDR3 sequences in the sample; roughly 25% occur only once, and under 2.5% lies in the top ten. The sample in question was CD4+ T cells sorted from PBMCs, obtained 5 days after vaccination. V and J are TRBV27 and TRBJ2-7, with 10 bases identical to TRBD2. The sequence was collected from a man in his forties or fifties who received an inactivated influenza vaccine. The CDR3 nucleotides are TGTGCCAGCAGTTGGGCTAGCGGGAGCTACGAGCAGTACTTC. It specifies CASSWASGSYEQYF.